The rows below give T cell receptor beta chains drawn from one sample of a study of cytomegalovirus exposure and HLA in healthy donors. This table comes from immunoSEQ multiplex PCR, and its TCRdb copy is limited to in-frame clones, with some not included. Counted here are some 170,000 clones, approximately 86% occurring once; the ten biggest clones make up approximately 2.6%. Sequences were obtained from PBMCs. The receptor set was obtained from a man younger than 30 in good health and CMV-seropositive. Both conserved end residues are trimmed from each CDR3.

j_call v_call cdr3_aa
TRBJ2-7 TRBV11-2 ASSRISGRVSQY
TRBJ2-7 TRBV27 ASSHGTSGRAGYEQY
TRBJ2-1 TRBV10-3 AISVAGRSYNEQF
TRBJ2-5 TRBV28 ASSPTVETQY
TRBJ2-7 TRBV19 ASSIGRVHEQY
TRBJ2-7 TRBV6-6 ASSYTGGSYEQY
TRBJ2-1 TRBV27 ASKRWAVNNEQF
TRBJ2-2 TRBV30 AWSVEGRDTGELF
TRBJ2-7 TRBV28 ASSFPRTSGRIRSYEQY
TRBJ2-7 TRBV7-2 ASRNDYTSYEQY
TRBJ1-1 TRBV13 ASSLGTLTAEAF
TRBJ2-5 TRBV7-2 ASSRGLAVETQY
TRBJ2-7 TRBV14 ASSQGHQGVEQY
TRBJ2-5 TRBV5-5 ASSPGEGRQETQY
TRBJ2-5 TRBV21-1 ASSKEFRGVN
TRBJ2-7 TRBV19 ASSARDTASYEQY
TRBJ1-2 TRBV28 ASTITGFRGYT
TRBJ1-1 TRBV4-3 ASSQNRGFRDLNTEAF
TRBJ1-2 TRBV29-1 SVPSGGNYGYT
TRBJ1-2 TRBV6-5 ASSYSPGNYGYT
TRBJ1-4 TRBV2 ASSVERATNEKLF
TRBJ2-7 TRBV5-1 ASSLTGGISYEQY
TRBJ2-1 TRBV5-1 ASSMDRGNEQF
TRBJ2-1 TRBV11-2 ASSPRTSGRVENEQF
TRBJ2-7 TRBV2 ASRGGLAREGTYEQY
TRBJ2-3 TRBV4-3 ASSQEGLSPETKY
TRBJ1-5 TRBV4-3 ASSQDRGLPSQPQH
TRBJ2-7 TRBV28 ASSLGTFYEQY
TRBJ1-4 TRBV18 ASSPRSTNEKLF
TRBJ1-4 TRBV6-1 ASSEGGTNEKLF
TRBJ1-5 TRBV2 ASLVMGASFWSQH
TRBJ2-1 TRBV10-3 AISGGSGGFDEQF